This TCR beta chain was observed in a study of blood T cell repertoires in COVID-19. The wider study: The samples span acute and convalescent COVID-19 from the United States, Italy and Spain. Sources were T cells, B-cell-depleted T cells, or PBMCs; the material itself was cDNA or gDNA.

There are a few counts of this clone. In Seattle, patients joined the study during active infection and were tracked longitudinally. Original handling: Amplifying reference gene primers gave estimates of nucleated cell counts. TCRdb's table, derived via immunoSEQ multiplex PCR, lists solely in-frame clones and lacks some. V, J and clone size derive from that table, while D and trimming were established from the DNA sequence. This sample has 350,000 to 450,000 clones, with less than 90% found just once. The TCR comes from a woman aged 60-75 years with COVID-19, enrolled during active disease. The sample comprised peripheral blood.

The CDR3 region is CASSSARGGNQPQHF. CDR3 sequence (DNA): TGTGCCAGCAGTTCGGCCAGGGGAGGCAATCAGCCCCAGCATTTT. The J gene is TRBJ1-5, the V gene TRBV6-2 or TRBV6-3; the D gene is possibly TRBD1 (6 bases). The V end was cut by 4 bases, the J end by 2 bases, with 12 bases between. The CDR3 sequence is 15 residues long. The germline V gene encodes CDR1 MNHEY and CDR2 SVGEGT.